Listed below are T cell receptor beta chains from one sample, sequenced in a study of OX40 agonist ivuxolimab in advanced cancers. Assay used: immunoSEQ multiplex PCR; TCRdb lists only in-frame clones, some missing. The sample yields some 70,000 clones, about nine tenths seen once. Sequenced here: CD4+ or CD8+ T cells sorted from blood, sampled in a trial of the OX40 agonist ivuxolimab. These receptor sequences come from an adult with an advanced solid tumor such as melanoma, head and neck, liver or kidney cancer. The CDR3 runs from the conserved cysteine through the conserved F or W. Only part of the rows carry a size: once, few, many, or a class if the clone is expanded.

clone size,J gene,V gene,CDR3 protein
-,TRBJ1-2,TRBV5-1,CASSLGGNYGYTF
-,TRBJ2-5,TRBV2,CASSAGTVRQETQYF
once,TRBJ2-2,TRBV6-1,CASRTSGELFF
few,TRBJ2-5,TRBV4-1,CASSRLQAGGQETQYF
-,TRBJ2-1,TRBV7-2,CASSRIQMTGGEQFF
-,TRBJ2-5,TRBV7-2,CASSLGPNKETQYF
once,TRBJ1-2,TRBV28,CASTTGTDYGYTF
-,TRBJ2-5,TRBV7-2,CASSLGGRGETQYF
-,TRBJ2-7,TRBV19,CASSIRLAGLYEQYF
-,TRBJ1-1,TRBV7-9,CASSDAYGSRGPEAFF
once,TRBJ2-7,TRBV19,CASSHTGGLAVPGQYF
-,TRBJ1-5,TRBV6-1,CACRDRGNQPQHF
-,TRBJ2-2,TRBV2,CASNVRGVNTGELFF
-,TRBJ1-2,TRBV19,CASSPRASTKGYTF
few,TRBJ2-3,TRBV5-8,CASPSSGLVGPTDTQYF
once,TRBJ2-5,TRBV5-1,CASSLDRGEETQYF
-,TRBJ2-1,TRBV9,CASSVVVTGPGDEQFF
-,TRBJ1-4,TRBV7-9,CASSLAGPGGEKLFF
-,TRBJ1-1,TRBV11-3,CASGSLDRNTEAFF
-,TRBJ2-3,TRBV9,CASSVSSGGSDTQYF
-,TRBJ1-2,TRBV6-5,CASSYGRRDGYTF
-,TRBJ1-2,TRBV4-1,CASTQDYRDRGIRGGYTF
-,TRBJ2-7,TRBV10-3,CAISAPSSGRYEQYF
-,TRBJ1-1,TRBV7-2,CASSQSSIDRAITEAFF
once,TRBJ2-1,TRBV20-1,CSARGQSEQFF
few,TRBJ1-1,TRBV19,CASRTATGNTEAFF
-,TRBJ2-7,TRBV9,CASSVGGQGSEQYF
-,TRBJ1-4,TRBV5-1,CASSPQGSNEKLFF
-,TRBJ2-3,TRBV5-4,CASSLGLAGADTQYF